In this sample, the clone carrying this T cell receptor (beta chain) turned up once. Its matching antigen is unknown. One junction end disagrees with the germline gene, perhaps due to a read error. BIOMED2 TRB-A/B primer pools were used in multiplex TRB PCR. TCRdb recomputed calls from the multiplex PCR reads with MiXCR, one row per CDR3 protein. The sample lists around 9,000 distinct CDR3 sequences, about 32% occurring once. TRB was amplified from about 250-500 ng of blood genomic DNA. This specimen belongs to a study of T and B cells in COVID-19 patients. Overall study results and limits: Blood from mildly ill patients while symptomatic, and early samples from severe cases, were scarce.

CDR3 length equals 12 residues. The sequence was obtained from a human donor who had recovered from COVID-19. The sequenced material came from blood. The chain has TRBV12-3 or TRBV12-4 and TRBJ1-6; 7 bases fit TRBD1. CDR3 coding DNA: TGTGCCAGCACTACAGGGGTTTCACCCATCCACTTT. The encoded protein is CASTTGVSPIHF.